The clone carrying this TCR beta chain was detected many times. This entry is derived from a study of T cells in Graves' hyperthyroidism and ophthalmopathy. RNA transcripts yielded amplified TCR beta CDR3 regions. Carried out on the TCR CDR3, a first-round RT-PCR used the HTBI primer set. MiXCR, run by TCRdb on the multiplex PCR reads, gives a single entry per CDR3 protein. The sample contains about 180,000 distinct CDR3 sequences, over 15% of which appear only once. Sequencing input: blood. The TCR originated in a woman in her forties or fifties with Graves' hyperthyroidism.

The CDR3 spells CASSSRSPGRDLNTEAFF. The CDR3 DNA is TGCGCCAGCAGCTCGCGGAGTCCTGGCAGGGATTTGAACACTGAAGCTTTCTTT. The chain recombines TRBV5-1 with TRBJ1-1, with D tentatively TRBD1 (5 bases). Germline V CDR1 and CDR2: SGHRS, YFSETQ. V gave up 3 bases and J gave up 0 bases, with 21 bases separating them. This CDR3 has 18 amino acids.